This entry is about one T cell receptor beta chain. The sample belongs to a study of T cell changes during pregnancy in multiple sclerosis. This CDR3 spans 14 amino acids. Germline V gives CDR1 SGHRS, CDR2 YFSETQ. Between the trimmed V and J ends, which lost 0 bases and 5 bases, there was a span of 11 bases. Assay: immunoSEQ multiplex PCR; the TCRdb copy retains only in-frame clones and omits some. This sample has 55,000 to 70,000 clones; about 92% occur once, and the top ten carry approximately 2.8%. This material consisted of CD8+ T cells from peripheral blood mononuclear cells, taken in the third trimester of pregnancy. The genes are TRBV5-1 and TRBJ2-5; weak D call: TRBD2 (5 bases). The sequence came from a female donor in good health, enrolled as a control in a pregnancy study. CDR3 nucleotide sequence: TGCGCCAGCAGCTTGGAGTCTAGCAGGGAGACCCAGTACTTC. Protein product: CASSLESSRETQYF. The full variable domain, in which reference TRBV5-1 and TRBJ2-5 provide the parts outside the CDR3, is KAGVTQTPRYLIKTRGQQVTLSCSPISGHRSVSWYQQTPGQGLQFLFEYFSETQRNKGNFPGRFSGRQFSNSRSEMNVSTLELGDSALYLCASSLESSRETQYFGPGTRLLVL.